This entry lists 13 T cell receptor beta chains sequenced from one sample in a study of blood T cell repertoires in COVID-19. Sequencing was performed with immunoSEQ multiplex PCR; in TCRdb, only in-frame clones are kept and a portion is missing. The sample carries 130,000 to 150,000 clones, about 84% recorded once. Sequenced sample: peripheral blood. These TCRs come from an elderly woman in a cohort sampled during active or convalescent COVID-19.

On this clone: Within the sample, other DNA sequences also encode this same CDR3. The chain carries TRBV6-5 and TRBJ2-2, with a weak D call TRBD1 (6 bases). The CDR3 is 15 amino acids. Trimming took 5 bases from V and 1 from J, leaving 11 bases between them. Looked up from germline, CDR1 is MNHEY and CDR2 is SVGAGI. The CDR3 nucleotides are TGTGCCAGCAGTAAAAGACAGGTGAACACCGGGGAGCTGTTTTTT. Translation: CASSKRQVNTGELFF.

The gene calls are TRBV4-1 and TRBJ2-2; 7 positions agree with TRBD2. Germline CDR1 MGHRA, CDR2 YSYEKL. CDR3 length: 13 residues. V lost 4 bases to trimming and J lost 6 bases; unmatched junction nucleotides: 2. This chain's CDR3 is CASSRGLAGELFF. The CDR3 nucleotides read TGCGCCAGCAGCCGTGGACTAGCCGGGGAGCTGTTTTTT.

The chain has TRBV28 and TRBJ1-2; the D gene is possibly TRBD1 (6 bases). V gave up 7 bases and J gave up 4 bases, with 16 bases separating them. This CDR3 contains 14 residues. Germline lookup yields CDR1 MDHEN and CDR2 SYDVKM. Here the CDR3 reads CASMVGGDGYGYTF. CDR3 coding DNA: TGTGCCAGCATGGTAGGGGGTGATGGCTATGGCTACACCTTC.

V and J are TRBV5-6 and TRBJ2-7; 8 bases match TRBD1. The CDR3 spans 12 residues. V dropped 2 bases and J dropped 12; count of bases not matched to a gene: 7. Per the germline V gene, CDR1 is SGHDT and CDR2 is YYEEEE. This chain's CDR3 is CASSFQGAMVYV. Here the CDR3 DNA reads TGTGCCAGCAGCTTTCAGGGGGCGATGGTGTACGTC.

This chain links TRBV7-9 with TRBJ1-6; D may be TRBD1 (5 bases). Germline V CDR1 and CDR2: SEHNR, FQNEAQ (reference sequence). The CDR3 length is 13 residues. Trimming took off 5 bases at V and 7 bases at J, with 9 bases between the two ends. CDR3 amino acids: CASSPGWNSPLHF. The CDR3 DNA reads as TGTGCCAGCAGCCCAGGGTGGAATTCACCCCTCCACTTT. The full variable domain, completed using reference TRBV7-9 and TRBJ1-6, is DTGVSQNPRHKITKRGQNVTFRCDPISEHNRLYWYRQTLGQGPEFLTYFQNEAQLEKSRLLSDRFSAERPKGSFSTLEIQRTEQGDSAMYLCASSPGWNSPLHFGNGTRLTVT.

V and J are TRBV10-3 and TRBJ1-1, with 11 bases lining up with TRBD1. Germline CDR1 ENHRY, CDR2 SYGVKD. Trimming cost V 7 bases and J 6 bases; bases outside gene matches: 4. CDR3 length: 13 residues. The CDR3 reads CAIKRTGGPEAFF. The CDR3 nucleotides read TGTGCCATCAAAAGGACAGGGGGCCCTGAAGCTTTCTTT.

CDR3 sequence: CASSPGPGTGLSPLHF. The CDR3 nucleotides read TGCGCCAGCAGCCCGGGGCCTGGGACAGGGTTATCACCCCTCCACTTT. The V gene is TRBV5-1, the J gene TRBJ1-6, with 9 positions matching TRBD1. This CDR3 region has 16 residues. Germline V CDR1 and CDR2: SGHRS, YFSETQ. The V gene end was trimmed by 4 bases and the J gene end by 10 bases; junction bases not matched to a gene: 12. The variable domain in full, completed from reference TRBV5-1 and TRBJ1-6, reads KAGVTQTPRYLIKTRGQQVTLSCSPISGHRSVSWYQQTPGQGLQFLFEYFSETQRNKGNFPGRFSGRQFSNSRSEMNVSTLELGDSALYLCASSPGPGTGLSPLHFGNGTRLTVT.

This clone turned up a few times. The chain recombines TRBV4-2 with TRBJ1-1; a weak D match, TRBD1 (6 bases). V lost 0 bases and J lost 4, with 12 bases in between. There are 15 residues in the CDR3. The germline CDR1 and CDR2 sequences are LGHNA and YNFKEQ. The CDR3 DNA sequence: TGTGCCAGCAGCCAAGAGAATAACAGGGCCACTGAAGCTTTCTTT. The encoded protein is CASSQENNRATEAFF.

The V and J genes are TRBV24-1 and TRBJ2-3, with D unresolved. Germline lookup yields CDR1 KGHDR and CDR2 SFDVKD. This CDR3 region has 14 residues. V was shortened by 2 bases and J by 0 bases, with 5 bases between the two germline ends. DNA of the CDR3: TGTGCCACCAGTGATTCCCCTAGCACAGATACGCAGTATTTT. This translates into CATSDSPSTDTQYF.

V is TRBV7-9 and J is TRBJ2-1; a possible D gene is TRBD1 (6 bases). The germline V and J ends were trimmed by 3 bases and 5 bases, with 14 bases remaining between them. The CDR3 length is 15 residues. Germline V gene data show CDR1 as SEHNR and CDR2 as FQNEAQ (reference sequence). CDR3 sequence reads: CASSFPRTANNEQFF. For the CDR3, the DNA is TGTGCCAGCAGCTTCCCGCGGACAGCCAACAATGAGCAGTTCTTC.

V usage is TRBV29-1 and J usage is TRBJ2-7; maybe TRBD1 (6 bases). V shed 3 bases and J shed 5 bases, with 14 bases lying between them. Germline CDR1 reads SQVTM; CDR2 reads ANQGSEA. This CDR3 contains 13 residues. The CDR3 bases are TGCAGCGTTGAGGTTCAAAAGGGGGACGAGCAGTACTTC. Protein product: CSVEVQKGDEQYF.

CDR3 coding DNA: TGTGCCAGCAGCTCGTTGAGGGGAGGGGGCGAGCAGTACGTC. It yields the protein CASSSLRGGGEQYV. The chain links TRBV5-6 to TRBJ2-7; D may be TRBD2 (7 bases). The ends were cut back, 3 bases at V and 6 bases at J, with 16 bases in the middle. Germline CDR1 and CDR2: SGHDT and YYEEEE. The CDR3 is made up of 14 amino acids.

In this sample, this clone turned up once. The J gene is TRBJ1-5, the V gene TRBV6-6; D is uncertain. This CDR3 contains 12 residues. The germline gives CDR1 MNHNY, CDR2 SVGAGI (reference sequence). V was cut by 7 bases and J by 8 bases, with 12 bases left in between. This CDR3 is CASNSLREPQHF. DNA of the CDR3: TGTGCCAGCAACAGCCTGCGGGAGCCCCAGCATTTT.